This entry lists 8 T cell receptor beta chains sequenced from one sample in a study of technical replicates of blood from a handful of donors. The table came from immunoSEQ multiplex PCR; TCRdb's copy has only in-frame clones and leaves some out. This table has roughly 80,000 clones, roughly 95% appearing once. Sequencing used T cells isolated from PBMCs. These receptors came from a human donor in good health.

The chain couples TRBV9 to TRBJ2-7; 10 bases line up with TRBD1. Germline CDR1 is SGDLS and CDR2 is YYNGEE. J gave up 4 bases and V 7 bases, and 11 bases lay outside the gene matches. The CDR3 is made up of 15 amino acids. The CDR3 protein is CASAAGQGFLYEQYF. The CDR3, as DNA: TGTGCCAGCGCCGCGGGACAGGGGTTTTTGTACGAGCAGTACTTC. The entire variable domain, with the rest obtained from reference TRBV9 and TRBJ2-7, is as follows: DSGVTQTPKHLITATGQRVTLRCSPRSGDLSVYWYQQSLDQGLQFLIQYYNGEERAKGNILERFSAQQFPDLHSELNLSSLELGDSALYFCASAAGQGFLYEQYFGPGTRLTVT.

The J gene is TRBJ2-2, the V gene TRBV2; 8 nucleotides agree with TRBD2. CDR1 SNHLY and CDR2 FYNNEI come from the germline V gene. V shed 3 bases, J shed 1 base, and the junction held 1 base outside the gene matches. The CDR3 loop spans 15 amino acids. CDR3 nucleotides: TGTGCCAGCAGTGAGAGCGGGAGGAACACCGGGGAGCTGTTTTTT. Its translation is CASSESGRNTGELFF.

The chain recombines TRBV15 with TRBJ2-5, with 8 positions matching TRBD2. The CDR3 sequence is 14 residues long. The V gene end was trimmed by 0 bases and the J gene end by 4 bases; junction bases not matched to a gene: 1. The germline V gene has CDR1 LNHNV and CDR2 YYDKDF (reference sequence). CDR3 coding DNA: TGTGCCACCAGCAGAGATCTAGCGGGAGAGACCCAGTACTTC. This codes for CATSRDLAGETQYF.

Written as DNA, the CDR3 is TGTGCCTGGACCGAAGGGGCCTACTATGGCTACACCTTC. This sequence encodes CAWTEGAYYGYTF. V usage is TRBV30 and J usage is TRBJ1-2; TRBD1 might be the D (5 bases). Germline lookup yields CDR1 GTSNPN and CDR2 SVGIG (reference sequence). The CDR3 loop spans 13 amino acids. V lost 4 bases and J lost 3, with 12 bases in between.

This rearrangement joins TRBV10-3 to TRBJ1-4, with TRBD1 as a possible D gene (6 bases). There are 15 residues in the CDR3. Trimming stripped 3 bases from V and 7 bases from J, with 15 bases between. From germline, CDR1 is ENHRY and CDR2 SYGVKD. The CDR3 reads CAISDFRGASEKLFF. CDR3 nucleotide sequence: TGTGCCATCAGTGATTTCAGGGGCGCGAGTGAAAAACTGTTTTTT.

On this clone: Mismatch with germline at one junction end may stem from a read error. The chain combines TRBV20-1 with TRBJ2-1; D gene uncertain. The germline V gene encodes CDR1 DFQATT and CDR2 SNEGSKA (reference sequence). The CDR3 contains 8 residues. The CDR3 here is CSARGNIF. The CDR3, as DNA: TGCAGTGCTAGAGGCAACATCTTC.

The V call is TRBV4-1, the J call TRBJ2-3; D call uncertain. This CDR3 is built from 15 residues. The germline V gene has CDR1 MGHRA and CDR2 YSYEKL. Trimming shortened V by 2 bases and J by 2 bases, and 11 bases separated the two germline ends. The CDR3 loop reads CASSQLTGFTDTQYF. CDR3 DNA: TGCGCCAGCAGCCAACTAACGGGTTTCACAGATACGCAGTATTTT.

The genes are TRBV27 and TRBJ2-3; D perhaps matches TRBD1 (5 bases). Germline values: CDR1 MNHEY, CDR2 SMNVEV (reference sequence). V was pared by 6 bases and J by 1 base, with 14 bases between. This CDR3 is 15 amino acids long. DNA for the CDR3: TGTGCCAGCAGACTACTCCCGACAGGCACAGATACGCAGTATTTT. This sequence encodes CASRLLPTGTDTQYF.